This T cell receptor (beta chain) was sequenced during a study of tissue T cells after allogeneic stem cell transplantation. Trimming cost V 1 base and J 3 bases; bases outside gene matches: 6. Germline CDR1 is GKSSPN and CDR2 is SITVG. CDR3 size: 16 residues. Documented time point: mouse harvest day 14 after allogeneic transplant. Tail vein injection delivered 10^7 T-cell-depleted bone marrow cells and 10^6 splenic CD5+ T cells. Comments on this clone: Gene names are mouse gene names. The read halts 1 residue ahead of the CDR3 end, with the missing end drawn from the germline J gene.

Only in-frame clones appear in the TCRdb table, and some are missing; sequencing was by immunoSEQ multiplex PCR. The sample comprises approximately 1,400 clones, about 55% of which are singletons, and over 25% rests with the top ten. The V call is TRBV31, the J call TRBJ1-1, with 12 bases that match TRBD1. Material for sequencing was liver tissue. The sequence derives from a female BALB/c mouse given C57BL/6 T cells with graft-versus-host disease after an allogeneic hematopoietic cell transplant. The CDR3 reads CAWSPRDRGRDTEVFF. The covered CDR3 bases are TGTGCCTGGAGTCCGCGGGACAGGGGGCGGGACACAGAAGTCTTC.